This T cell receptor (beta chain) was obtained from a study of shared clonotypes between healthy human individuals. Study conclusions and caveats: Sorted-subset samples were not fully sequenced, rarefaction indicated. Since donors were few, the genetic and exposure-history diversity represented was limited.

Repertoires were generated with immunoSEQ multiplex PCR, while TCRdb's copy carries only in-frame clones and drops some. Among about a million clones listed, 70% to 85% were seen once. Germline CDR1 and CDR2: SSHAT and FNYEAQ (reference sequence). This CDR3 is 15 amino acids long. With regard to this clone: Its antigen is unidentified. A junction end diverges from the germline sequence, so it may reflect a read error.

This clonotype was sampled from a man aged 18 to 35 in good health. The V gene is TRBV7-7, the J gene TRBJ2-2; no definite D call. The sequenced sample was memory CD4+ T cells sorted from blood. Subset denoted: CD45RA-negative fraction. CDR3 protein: CASSSTRSNTGELFF. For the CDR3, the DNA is TGTGCTAGCAGCTCGACAAGATCGAACACCGGGGAGCTGTTTTTT.